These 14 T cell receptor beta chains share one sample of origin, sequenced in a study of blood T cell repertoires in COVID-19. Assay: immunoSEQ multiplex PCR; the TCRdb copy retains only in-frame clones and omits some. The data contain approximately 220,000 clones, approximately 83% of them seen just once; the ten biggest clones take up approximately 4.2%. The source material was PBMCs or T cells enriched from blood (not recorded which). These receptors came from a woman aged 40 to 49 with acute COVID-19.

CDR3 bases: TGTGCCAGCAGTCCGCGACAGGGATATGGCTACACCTTC. It specifies CASSPRQGYGYTF. This sequence joins TRBV27 and TRBJ1-2; 7 bases map to TRBD1. The CDR3 runs 13 residues. V shed 5 bases, J shed 5 bases, and the junction held 5 bases outside the gene matches. Per germline, CDR1 MNHEY and CDR2 SMNVEV (reference sequence).

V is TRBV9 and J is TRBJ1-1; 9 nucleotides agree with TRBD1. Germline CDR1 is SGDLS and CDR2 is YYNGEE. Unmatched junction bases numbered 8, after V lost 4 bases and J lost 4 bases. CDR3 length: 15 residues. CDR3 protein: CASSKVGQGSTEAFF. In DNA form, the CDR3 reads TGTGCCAGCAGCAAAGTCGGACAGGGGAGCACTGAAGCTTTCTTT. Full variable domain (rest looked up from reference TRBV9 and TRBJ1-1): DSGVTQTPKHLITATGQRVTLRCSPRSGDLSVYWYQQSLDQGLQFLIQYYNGEERAKGNILERFSAQQFPDLHSELNLSSLELGDSALYFCASSKVGQGSTEAFFGQGTRLTVV.

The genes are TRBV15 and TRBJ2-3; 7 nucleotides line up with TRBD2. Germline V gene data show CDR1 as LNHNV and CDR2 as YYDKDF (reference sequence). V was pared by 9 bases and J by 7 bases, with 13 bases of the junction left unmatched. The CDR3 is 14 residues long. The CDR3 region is CATQRVAGVHTQYF. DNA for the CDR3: TGTGCCACACAGAGAGTTGCGGGAGTGCATACGCAGTATTTT.

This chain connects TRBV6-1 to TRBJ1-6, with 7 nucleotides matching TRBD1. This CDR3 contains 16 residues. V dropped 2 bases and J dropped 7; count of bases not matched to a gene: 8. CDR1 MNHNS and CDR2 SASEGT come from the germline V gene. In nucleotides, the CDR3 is TGTGCCAGCAGTGAATCGGGCAGGGGGGACAATTCACCCCTCCACTTT. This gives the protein CASSESGRGDNSPLHF.

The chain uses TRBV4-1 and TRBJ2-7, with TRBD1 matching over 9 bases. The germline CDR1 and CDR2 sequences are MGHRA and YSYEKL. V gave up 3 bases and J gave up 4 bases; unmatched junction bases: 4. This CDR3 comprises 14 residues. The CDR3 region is CASSHAGTGYEQYF. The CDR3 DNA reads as TGCGCCAGCAGCCACGCCGGGACAGGGTACGAGCAGTACTTC.

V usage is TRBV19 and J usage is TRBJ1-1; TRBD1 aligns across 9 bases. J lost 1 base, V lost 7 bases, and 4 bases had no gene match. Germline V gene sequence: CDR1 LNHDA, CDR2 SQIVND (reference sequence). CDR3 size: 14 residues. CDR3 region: CASKDRGPNTEAFF. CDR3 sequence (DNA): TGTGCCAGTAAGGACAGGGGCCCGAACACTGAAGCTTTCTTT. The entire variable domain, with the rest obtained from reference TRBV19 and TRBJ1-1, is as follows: DGGITQSPKYLFRKEGQNVTLSCEQNLNHDAMYWYRQDPGQGLRLIYYSQIVNDFQKGDIAEGYSVSREKKESFPLTVTSAQKNPTAFYLCASKDRGPNTEAFFGQGTRLTVV.

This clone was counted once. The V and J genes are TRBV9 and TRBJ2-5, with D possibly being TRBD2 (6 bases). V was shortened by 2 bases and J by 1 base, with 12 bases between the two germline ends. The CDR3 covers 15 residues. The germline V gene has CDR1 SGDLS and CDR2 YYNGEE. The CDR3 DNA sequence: TGTGCCAGCAGCGTTGGGCGACTAGTCCAAGAGACCCAGTACTTC. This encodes CASSVGRLVQETQYF.

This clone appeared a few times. The CDR3 region is CASIVEAFF. CDR3 coding DNA: TGTGCCAGCATAGTTGAAGCTTTCTTT. The chain joins TRBV28 to TRBJ1-1; no clear D. Germline V CDR1 and CDR2: MDHEN, SYDVKM. The V and J ends lost 7 bases and 7 bases respectively, with 4 bases between them. The CDR3 contains 9 residues.

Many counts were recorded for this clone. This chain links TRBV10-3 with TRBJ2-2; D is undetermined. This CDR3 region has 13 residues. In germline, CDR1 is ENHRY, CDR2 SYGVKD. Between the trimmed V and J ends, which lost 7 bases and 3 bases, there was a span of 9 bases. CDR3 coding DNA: TGTGCCATCACCGAGAGTGACACCGGGGAGCTGTTTTTT. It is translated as CAITESDTGELFF.

The DNA of the CDR3 is TGTGCCAGCAGCAAGGGCCTCTCTGGAAACACCATATATTTT. This sequence encodes CASSKGLSGNTIYF. This sequence joins TRBV21-1 and TRBJ1-3; the tabulated D call, TRBD1, remains unverified against the DNA. TRBV21-1 is recorded as a pseudogene. CDR3 length: 14 amino acids.

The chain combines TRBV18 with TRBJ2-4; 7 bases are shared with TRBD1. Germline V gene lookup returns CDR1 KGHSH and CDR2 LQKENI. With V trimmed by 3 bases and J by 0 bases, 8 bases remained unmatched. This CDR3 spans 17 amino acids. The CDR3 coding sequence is TGTGCCAGCTCACCTCGGGACAGTGCCCTAGCCAAAAACATTCAGTACTTC. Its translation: CASSPRDSALAKNIQYF.

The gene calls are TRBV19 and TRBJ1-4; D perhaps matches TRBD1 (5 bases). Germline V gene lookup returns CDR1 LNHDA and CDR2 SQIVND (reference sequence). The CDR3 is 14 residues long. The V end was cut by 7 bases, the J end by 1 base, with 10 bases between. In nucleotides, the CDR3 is TGTGCCAGTACCTACGGGGGAACTAATGAAAAACTGTTTTTT. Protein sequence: CASTYGGTNEKLFF.

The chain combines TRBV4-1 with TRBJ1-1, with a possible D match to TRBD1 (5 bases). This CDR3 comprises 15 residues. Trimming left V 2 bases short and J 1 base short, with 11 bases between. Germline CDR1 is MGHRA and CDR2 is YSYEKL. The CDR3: CASSQRRGTNTEAFF. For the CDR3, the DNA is TGCGCCAGCAGCCAAAGACGGGGGACGAACACTGAAGCTTTCTTT.

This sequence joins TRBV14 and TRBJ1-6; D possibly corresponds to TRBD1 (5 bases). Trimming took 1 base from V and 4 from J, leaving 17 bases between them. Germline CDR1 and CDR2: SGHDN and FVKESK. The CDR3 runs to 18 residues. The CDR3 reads CASSQVGRTGFYNSPLHF. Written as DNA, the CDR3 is TGTGCCAGCAGCCAAGTGGGAAGAACAGGTTTTTATAATTCACCCCTCCACTTT.